Here is one TCR beta chain with its context. Germline lookup yields CDR1 SEHNR and CDR2 FQNEAQ (reference sequence). This CDR3 is built from 12 residues. V lost 5 bases to trimming and J lost 6 bases; unmatched junction nucleotides: 4. The data derive from a study of early stage breast cancer tumors. Looking at the study overall: Most invasive tumors, about 80% of the 16, were ER+/PR+/HER2-.

Roughly 18-55 mg of tissue was diced for each tumor. Repertoires were generated with immunoSEQ multiplex PCR, while TCRdb's copy carries only in-frame clones and drops some. This table has approximately 11,000 clones, about 78% appearing once. Sequencing was carried out using breast tumor tissue. The receptor's source is a person between 35 and 49 years old with breast cancer. This chain connects TRBV7-9 to TRBJ2-7, with 7 bases identical to TRBD2. In DNA, the CDR3 is TGTGCCAGCAGCCCCGGGGGGTCCGAGCAGTACTTC. It codes for CASSPGGSEQYF.